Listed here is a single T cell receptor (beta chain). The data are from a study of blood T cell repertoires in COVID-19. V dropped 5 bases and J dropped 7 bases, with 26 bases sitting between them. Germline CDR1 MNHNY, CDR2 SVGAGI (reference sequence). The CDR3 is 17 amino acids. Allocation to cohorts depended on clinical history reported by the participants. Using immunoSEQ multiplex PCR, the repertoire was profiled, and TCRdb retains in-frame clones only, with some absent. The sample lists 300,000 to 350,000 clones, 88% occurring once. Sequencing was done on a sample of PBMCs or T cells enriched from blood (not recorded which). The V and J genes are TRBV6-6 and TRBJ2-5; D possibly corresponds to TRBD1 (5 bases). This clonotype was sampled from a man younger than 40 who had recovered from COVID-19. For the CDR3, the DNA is TGTGCCAGCAGTCGACCCCCGATCATGAAGGGGCGTGTGACCCAGTACTTC. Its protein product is CASSRPPIMKGRVTQYF.